Listed below are T cell receptor beta chains from one sample, sequenced in a study of radiotherapy plus CTLA-4 blockade in lung cancer. Clones were read by immunoSEQ multiplex PCR, and TCRdb kept only the in-frame ones, dropping some. The sample includes approximately 94,000 clones, roughly 80% of them seen just once. Here the sequenced sample was peripheral blood, taken from a patient treated with radiotherapy plus ipilimumab. The receptors derive from a human donor with non-small cell lung cancer that progressed on radiotherapy plus ipilimumab. CDR3s include the opening cysteine and the closing phenylalanine or tryptophan. Each record gives: J gene, clone size, V gene, D gene, CDR3 DNA, CDR3 protein. D genes are given only for firm matches. Clone size is stated in some rows and not others, as once, few, many or a class when expanded.

j_call: TRBJ1-5; clone_size: few; v_call: TRBV19; d_call: -; cdr3_nt: TGTGCCAGTCGTACGGGACGCCTCCCCAATCAGCCCCAGCATTTT; cdr3_aa: CASRTGRLPNQPQHF
j_call: TRBJ2-1; clone_size: -; v_call: TRBV13; d_call: TRBD2; cdr3_nt: TGTGCCAGCAGCCCGCACCACAGCGGGAGGGACACAAATGAGCAGTTCTTC; cdr3_aa: CASSPHHSGRDTNEQFF
j_call: TRBJ2-2; clone_size: -; v_call: TRBV7-8; d_call: TRBD2; cdr3_nt: TGTGCCAGCAGCTTAACACTAGCGGGAGGGCCCGGGGAGCTGTTTTTT; cdr3_aa: CASSLTLAGGPGELFF
j_call: TRBJ2-1; clone_size: -; v_call: TRBV21-1; d_call: -; cdr3_nt: TGTGCCAGCAGGTTTTGGATAGCTACCCATTCCGACAATGAGCAGTTCTTC; cdr3_aa: CASRFWIATHSDNEQFF
j_call: TRBJ1-3; clone_size: few; v_call: TRBV14; d_call: TRBD1; cdr3_nt: TGTGCCAGCAGCCTACGGACAGGGGCTGGAAACACCATATATTTT; cdr3_aa: CASSLRTGAGNTIYF
j_call: TRBJ1-1; clone_size: -; v_call: TRBV11-2; d_call: -; cdr3_nt: TGTGCCAGCAGCCTAGGGGCCCGCACTGAAGCTTTCTTT; cdr3_aa: CASSLGARTEAFF
j_call: TRBJ2-5; clone_size: -; v_call: TRBV7-3; d_call: TRBD1; cdr3_nt: TGTGCCAGCAGCCGACAGGGGCGAGAGACCCAGTACTTC; cdr3_aa: CASSRQGRETQYF
j_call: TRBJ1-4; clone_size: -; v_call: TRBV7-9; d_call: -; cdr3_nt: TGTGCCAGCAGCCACGGGGGCAGGGCTAATGAAAAACTGTTTTTT; cdr3_aa: CASSHGGRANEKLFF
j_call: TRBJ1-2; clone_size: -; v_call: TRBV19; d_call: -; cdr3_nt: TGTGCCAGTAGTACGACACAGAAAACTAACTATGGCTACACCTTC; cdr3_aa: CASSTTQKTNYGYTF
j_call: TRBJ1-5; clone_size: -; v_call: TRBV27; d_call: TRBD1; cdr3_nt: TGTGCCAGCAGTCCCGGGACAGCGAGCAATCAGCCCCAGCATTTT; cdr3_aa: CASSPGTASNQPQHF
j_call: TRBJ2-3; clone_size: -; v_call: TRBV14; d_call: -; cdr3_nt: TGTGCCAGCAGCCAAGATAGGCAGGGGACGCAGTATTTT; cdr3_aa: CASSQDRQGTQYF
j_call: TRBJ1-2; clone_size: few; v_call: TRBV7-9; d_call: -; cdr3_nt: TGTGCCAGCAGCCCTGGGGGGGCCACTGACTATGGCTACACCTTC; cdr3_aa: CASSPGGATDYGYTF
j_call: TRBJ2-2; clone_size: -; v_call: TRBV28; d_call: -; cdr3_nt: TGTGCCAGCAGTTTAGACTCGTGGGGGGAGGAGGGCGACACCGGGGAGCTGTTTTTT; cdr3_aa: CASSLDSWGEEGDTGELFF
j_call: TRBJ1-2; clone_size: few; v_call: TRBV5-6; d_call: -; cdr3_nt: TGTGCCAGCAGCCCCGGGGGGGGAGAAGGCTACACCTTC; cdr3_aa: CASSPGGGEGYTF
j_call: TRBJ2-5; clone_size: -; v_call: TRBV11-3; d_call: TRBD2; cdr3_nt: TGTGCCAGCAGCTTAGGGACTAGCGGACAAGAGACCCAGTACTTC; cdr3_aa: CASSLGTSGQETQYF
j_call: TRBJ2-5; clone_size: -; v_call: TRBV14; d_call: TRBD2; cdr3_nt: TGTGCCAGCAGCCAAGGGACTAGCGGGTACCAAGAGACCCAGTACTTC; cdr3_aa: CASSQGTSGYQETQYF
j_call: TRBJ2-7; clone_size: few; v_call: TRBV27; d_call: TRBD1; cdr3_nt: TGTGCCAGCAGTTTCTTCCCCTTCCGGGACAGGGACTCCTACGAGCAGTACTTC; cdr3_aa: CASSFFPFRDRDSYEQYF
j_call: TRBJ1-2; clone_size: once; v_call: TRBV6-6; d_call: TRBD1; cdr3_nt: TGTGCCAGCAGGACGGACAGGGGGGACTATGGCTACACCTTC; cdr3_aa: CASRTDRGDYGYTF
j_call: TRBJ2-3; clone_size: -; v_call: TRBV5-4; d_call: -; cdr3_nt: TGTGCCAGCAGCTTGGAGGTCGGCTACACAGATACGCAGTATTTT; cdr3_aa: CASSLEVGYTDTQYF
j_call: TRBJ2-7; clone_size: -; v_call: TRBV2; d_call: -; cdr3_nt: TGTGCCAGCAGTGAAGCGCGGGGTCTAGGAGACGAGCAGTACTTC; cdr3_aa: CASSEARGLGDEQYF
j_call: TRBJ2-1; clone_size: -; v_call: TRBV7-9; d_call: TRBD2; cdr3_nt: TGTGCCAGCAGCTCAGCCGAAGGACTAGCGGGGTACAATGAGCAGTTCTTC; cdr3_aa: CASSSAEGLAGYNEQFF
j_call: TRBJ1-2; clone_size: -; v_call: TRBV19; d_call: -; cdr3_nt: TGTGCCAGTAGTCCCCAGGGAAACTATGGCTACACCTTC; cdr3_aa: CASSPQGNYGYTF
j_call: TRBJ2-2; clone_size: -; v_call: TRBV11-2; d_call: -; cdr3_nt: TGTGCCAGCAGCCAAAACCGGGACCCCGGGGAGCTGTTTTTT; cdr3_aa: CASSQNRDPGELFF
j_call: TRBJ2-3; clone_size: -; v_call: TRBV5-1; d_call: -; cdr3_nt: TGCGCCAGCAGCTCGACAGCTCCAGATACGCAGTATTTT; cdr3_aa: CASSSTAPDTQYF
j_call: TRBJ2-1; clone_size: -; v_call: TRBV10-3; d_call: -; cdr3_nt: TGTGCCATCAGTGAACAGGTTGGGGTAAATGAGCAGTTCTTC; cdr3_aa: CAISEQVGVNEQFF
j_call: TRBJ1-2; clone_size: -; v_call: TRBV9; d_call: -; cdr3_nt: TGTGCCAGCAGCCCTTACGGGACGGAGGATGGCTACACCTTC; cdr3_aa: CASSPYGTEDGYTF
j_call: TRBJ2-2; clone_size: -; v_call: TRBV18; d_call: TRBD1; cdr3_nt: TGTGCCAGCTCGCCCAGGGGGCGTACCGGGGAGCTGTTTTTT; cdr3_aa: CASSPRGRTGELFF
j_call: TRBJ2-7; clone_size: -; v_call: TRBV4-2; d_call: -; cdr3_nt: TGTGCCAGCAGCCAAGATCTGGATGAGCAGTACTTC; cdr3_aa: CASSQDLDEQYF
j_call: TRBJ1-2; clone_size: -; v_call: TRBV27; d_call: -; cdr3_nt: TGTGCCAGCAGTTTAGCCCAGGGACGTTCCCTCTATGGCTACACCTTC; cdr3_aa: CASSLAQGRSLYGYTF
j_call: TRBJ1-1; clone_size: -; v_call: TRBV4-1; d_call: -; cdr3_nt: TGCGCCAGCAGCCAAGCTTCGGGGGGTTTCACTGAAGCTTTCTTT; cdr3_aa: CASSQASGGFTEAFF
j_call: TRBJ2-3; clone_size: -; v_call: TRBV28; d_call: -; cdr3_nt: TGTGCCAGCAGGCCCGAACTAGGCACCCGAGATACGCAGTATTTT; cdr3_aa: CASRPELGTRDTQYF
j_call: TRBJ2-3; clone_size: -; v_call: TRBV7-3; d_call: -; cdr3_nt: TGTGCCAGCGCTACGGGACGTGATACTAATACGCAGTATTTT; cdr3_aa: CASATGRDTNTQYF
j_call: TRBJ2-7; clone_size: -; v_call: TRBV29-1; d_call: -; cdr3_nt: TGCAGCGTTGGGGTCGGAGGGGGCGGGTACGAGCAGTACTTC; cdr3_aa: CSVGVGGGGYEQYF
j_call: TRBJ1-1; clone_size: -; v_call: TRBV6-1; d_call: -; cdr3_nt: TGTGCCAGCAGTGAGTCCGTGAACACTGAAGCTTTCTTT; cdr3_aa: CASSESVNTEAFF
j_call: TRBJ2-7; clone_size: -; v_call: TRBV7-8; d_call: TRBD2; cdr3_nt: TGTGCCAGCAGCTTAACTAGCGACTACGAGCAGTACTTC; cdr3_aa: CASSLTSDYEQYF
j_call: TRBJ2-3; clone_size: -; v_call: TRBV6-1; d_call: -; cdr3_nt: TGTGCCAGCACCATTGCAGATACGCAGTATTTT; cdr3_aa: CASTIADTQYF
j_call: TRBJ2-6; clone_size: -; v_call: TRBV13; d_call: -; cdr3_nt: TGTGCCAGCAAGGGGTCACCTGGGGCCAACGTCCTGACTTTC; cdr3_aa: CASKGSPGANVLTF
j_call: TRBJ1-1; clone_size: few; v_call: TRBV5-1; d_call: -; cdr3_nt: TGCGCCAGCAGCTTGGAAGGGCGCACGAACACTGAAGCTTTCTTT; cdr3_aa: CASSLEGRTNTEAFF
j_call: TRBJ2-5; clone_size: -; v_call: TRBV20-1; d_call: -; cdr3_nt: TGCAGTGGTGTCTTAGAGACCCAGTACTTC; cdr3_aa: CSGVLETQYF
j_call: TRBJ2-4; clone_size: -; v_call: TRBV6-5; d_call: -; cdr3_nt: TGTGCCAGCAGTCGCCGCCAGGGATCCAAAAACATTCAGTACTTC; cdr3_aa: CASSRRQGSKNIQYF
j_call: TRBJ1-2; clone_size: -; v_call: TRBV25-1; d_call: -; cdr3_nt: TGTGCCAGCAGTGAAGGGGCAGGGTATCACTATGGCTACACCTTC; cdr3_aa: CASSEGAGYHYGYTF
j_call: TRBJ2-5; clone_size: once; v_call: TRBV6-5; d_call: -; cdr3_nt: TGTGCCTCCCAAGGAGGTAGAGAGACCCAGTACTTC; cdr3_aa: CASQGGRETQYF
j_call: TRBJ2-3; clone_size: -; v_call: TRBV5-1; d_call: TRBD1; cdr3_nt: TGCGCCAGCAGCTTGGGACAGGGGGTCACAGATACGCAGTATTTT; cdr3_aa: CASSLGQGVTDTQYF
j_call: TRBJ1-2; clone_size: once; v_call: TRBV5-4; d_call: -; cdr3_nt: TGTGCCAGCAGCCCCGTAACGACAGGAACCATCTATGGCTACACCTTC; cdr3_aa: CASSPVTTGTIYGYTF
j_call: TRBJ2-3; clone_size: once; v_call: TRBV7-9; d_call: TRBD2; cdr3_nt: TGTGCCAGCAGCCGCTGGACTAGCGGCAGCACAGATACGCAGTATTTT; cdr3_aa: CASSRWTSGSTDTQYF
j_call: TRBJ2-1; clone_size: -; v_call: TRBV7-6; d_call: -; cdr3_nt: TGTGCCAGCAGCTCCGCGGACTCGGGAAGGTACAATGAGCAGTTCTTC; cdr3_aa: CASSSADSGRYNEQFF
j_call: TRBJ2-7; clone_size: -; v_call: TRBV6-1; d_call: TRBD2; cdr3_nt: TGTGCCAGCAGTGAGCTAGCGGGAGGGGGCAACTACGAGCAGTACTTC; cdr3_aa: CASSELAGGGNYEQYF
j_call: TRBJ2-4; clone_size: -; v_call: TRBV2; d_call: TRBD2; cdr3_nt: TGTGCCAGCAGGCAAAGACTAGCGGAAAAGCCAAAAAACATTCAGTACTTC; cdr3_aa: CASRQRLAEKPKNIQYF
j_call: TRBJ1-1; clone_size: -; v_call: TRBV7-3; d_call: TRBD1; cdr3_nt: TGTGCCAGCAGCTTAACTCCATTGGACAGGGGAGGAACTGAAGCTTTCTTT; cdr3_aa: CASSLTPLDRGGTEAFF
j_call: TRBJ2-7; clone_size: -; v_call: TRBV11-2; d_call: TRBD2; cdr3_nt: TGTGCCAGCAGCTCACCCCTAGCGGGCTTCTCCTACGAGCAGTACTTC; cdr3_aa: CASSSPLAGFSYEQYF
j_call: TRBJ1-3; clone_size: -; v_call: TRBV19; d_call: -; cdr3_nt: TGTGCCAGTAGTACCTCAGGCTCTGGAAACACCATATATTTT; cdr3_aa: CASSTSGSGNTIYF
j_call: TRBJ2-5; clone_size: -; v_call: TRBV20-1; d_call: -; cdr3_nt: TGCAGTGCTGAAAGGCAAGAGACCCAGTACTTC; cdr3_aa: CSAERQETQYF
j_call: TRBJ1-3; clone_size: -; v_call: TRBV15; d_call: -; cdr3_nt: TGTGCCACCAGCAGGGGGGCAGGGTCTTATGGAAACACCATATATTTT; cdr3_aa: CATSRGAGSYGNTIYF
j_call: TRBJ1-2; clone_size: once; v_call: TRBV4-2; d_call: -; cdr3_nt: TGTGCCAGCAGCCAAGATCGGCGTCTTGTGGGTGGCTACACCTTC; cdr3_aa: CASSQDRRLVGGYTF
j_call: TRBJ2-1; clone_size: -; v_call: TRBV7-3; d_call: -; cdr3_nt: TGTGCCAGCAGCTTAAGTGATTTGGATGAGCAGTTCTTC; cdr3_aa: CASSLSDLDEQFF